The 27 T cell receptor beta chains below come from one sample, sequenced in a study of cytomegalovirus exposure and HLA in healthy donors. Primers for the PCR totalled 60 Vbeta and 13 Jbeta. Assay used: immunoSEQ multiplex PCR; TCRdb lists only in-frame clones, some missing. The sample lists more than 100,000 clones; around 86% were seen once. The sequenced sample was PBMCs. All receptors come from a young man in good health and CMV-seronegative.

The chain joins TRBV15 to TRBJ2-5, with TRBD1 matching 11 bases. V gave up 5 bases and J gave up 3 bases; unmatched junction bases: 11. The CDR3 runs 17 residues. The V gene's germline CDR1 is LNHNV and CDR2 YYDKDF (reference sequence). The CDR3: CATSHGTGGKLEETQYF. In nucleotides, the CDR3 is TGTGCCACCAGCCACGGGACAGGGGGAAAGTTAGAAGAGACCCAGTACTTC.

J is TRBJ1-1 and V is TRBV9; TRBD1 might be the D (5 bases). Trimming pared 4 bases from V and 12 bases from J, leaving 25 bases between. Germline V CDR1 and CDR2: SGDLS, YYNGEE. The CDR3 loop spans 15 amino acids. The CDR3 loop reads CASSPPGQGSAPSFF. The CDR3 DNA sequence: TGTGCCAGCAGCCCTCCCGGTCAGGGAAGCGCGCCGTCTTTCTTT.

V gene TRBV7-2 combines with J gene TRBJ1-2; TRBD1 might be the D (5 bases). With 0 bases removed from V and 2 bases from J, the gap between germline ends came to 10 bases. The CDR3 has 15 amino acids. Germline CDR1 reads SGHTA; CDR2 reads FQGNSA. CDR3 bases: TGTGCCAGCAGCTTAGCGGCCCAGGGCAACTATGGCTACACCTTC. This sequence encodes CASSLAAQGNYGYTF.

Turning to this clone: The sample contains more than one DNA sequence encoding this CDR3. This chain connects TRBV7-9 to TRBJ2-1, with 9 positions matching TRBD2. Germline V gene data show CDR1 as SEHNR and CDR2 as FQNEAQ (reference sequence). The CDR3 runs 16 residues. J gave up 2 bases and V 0 bases, and 2 bases lay outside the gene matches. For the CDR3, the DNA is TGTGCCAGCAGCTTAGCGCTAGCGGGGACCTACAATGAGCAGTTCTTC. Protein product: CASSLALAGTYNEQFF. Variable domain in full (rest from reference TRBV7-9 and TRBJ2-1): DTGVSQNPRHKITKRGQNVTFRCDPISEHNRLYWYRQTLGQGPEFLTYFQNEAQLEKSRLLSDRFSAERPKGSFSTLEIQRTEQGDSAMYLCASSLALAGTYNEQFFGPGTRLTVL.

V is TRBV4-3 and J is TRBJ1-2; unclear D gene. This CDR3 region has 13 residues. Trimming cost V 0 bases and J 7 bases, with 9 bases left between them. Per the germline V gene, CDR1 is LGHNA and CDR2 is YSLEER. This chain's CDR3 is CASSQDLEFGYTF. Written as DNA, the CDR3 is TGCGCCAGCAGCCAAGACCTGGAGTTTGGCTACACCTTC.

This rearrangement joins TRBV6-1 to TRBJ1-2, with 8 bases that match TRBD1. Germline CDR1 MNHNS, CDR2 SASEGT. The CDR3 consists of 14 residues. The junction had 9 bases not matched to a gene; V was cut back by 5 bases and J by 7 bases. The CDR3 DNA is TGTGCCAGCAGTACCCCGGGGACAGGAGGTGGCTACACCTTC. It specifies CASSTPGTGGGYTF.

This chain joins TRBV2 and TRBJ2-2, with 9 bases aligning to TRBD2. CDR1 is SNHLY and CDR2 is FYNNEI in the germline V gene. This CDR3 spans 19 amino acids. The junction had 14 bases not matched to a gene; V was cut back by 4 bases and J by 2 bases. CDR3 protein: CASSVRRAGGLLNTGELFF. For the CDR3, the DNA is TGTGCCAGCAGTGTAAGAAGGGCGGGGGGGCTCTTAAACACCGGGGAGCTGTTTTTT.

This sequence joins TRBV27 and TRBJ2-5, with 9 nucleotides matching TRBD1. The end of the DNA is better explained by TRBJ2-7, so the J call may be wrong. This CDR3 is built from 14 residues. From germline, CDR1 is MNHEY and CDR2 SMNVEV (reference sequence). Here the CDR3 reads CASSLGGQGYEQYF. As DNA, the CDR3 is TGTGCCAGCAGTTTAGGAGGACAGGGGTACGAGCAGTACTTC.

This sequence joins TRBV10-3 and TRBJ1-2, with 8 bases that match TRBD1. This CDR3 comprises 15 residues. Germline-derived CDR1 and CDR2 are ENHRY and SYGVKD. Trimming took 2 bases from V and 2 from J; bases not matched to a gene: 4. CDR3 region: CAISEGTGPNYGYTF. For the CDR3, the DNA is TGTGCCATCAGTGAGGGGACAGGACCAAACTATGGCTACACCTTC.

This clone was seen only a few times. J is TRBJ1-1 and V is TRBV6-5; D may be TRBD1 (6 bases). Germline CDR1 reads MNHEY; CDR2 reads SVGAGI. This CDR3 spans 13 amino acids. V was shortened by 11 bases and J by 1 base, with 14 bases between the two germline ends. CDR3 sequence reads: CAVDGGANTEAFF. The CDR3 bases are TGTGCCGTAGACGGGGGGGCGAACACTGAAGCTTTCTTT.

The CDR3, as DNA: TGTGCCAGCAGCTTGAACCTAGGACAGGGGGTGAACACCGGGGAGCTGTTTTTT. Protein product: CASSLNLGQGVNTGELFF. The chain couples TRBV7-6 to TRBJ2-2; 10 nucleotides match TRBD1. V gave up 3 bases and J gave up 1 base; unmatched junction bases: 8. CDR3 size: 18 residues. Germline V gives CDR1 SGHVS, CDR2 FNYEAQ.

The V call is TRBV2, the J call TRBJ2-3; 11 bases match TRBD1. The CDR3 spans 16 residues. The V and J ends lost 4 bases and 4 bases, in that order; junction bases with no gene match: 7. Per germline, CDR1 SNHLY and CDR2 FYNNEI. In nucleotides, the CDR3 is TGTGCCAGCAGTGTAAGGGGACAGGGGGTCCCAGATACGCAGTATTTT. It specifies CASSVRGQGVPDTQYF.

Regarding this clone: The sample has other DNA sequences that encode this CDR3 too. The chain combines TRBV18 with TRBJ2-7; TRBD1 agrees at 8 bases. J was trimmed by 1 base and V by 2 bases; bases with no gene match: 4. Per the germline V gene, CDR1 is KGHSH and CDR2 is LQKENI. The CDR3 covers 15 residues. CDR3 sequence (DNA): TGTGCCAGCTCACCAGGGACAGGTGGATCCTACGAGCAGTACTTC. Translation: CASSPGTGGSYEQYF.

The gene calls are TRBV2 and TRBJ2-3; 8 bases align to TRBD2. The germline CDR1 and CDR2 sequences are SNHLY and FYNNEI. V lost 6 bases to trimming and J lost 2 bases; unmatched junction nucleotides: 7. CDR3 size: 15 residues. The CDR3 sequence is CASSFLAGITDTQYF. The CDR3 nucleotides are TGTGCCAGCAGCTTCCTAGCGGGTATCACAGATACGCAGTATTTT.

Only a few counts were recorded for this clone. The J gene is TRBJ1-2, the V gene TRBV6-1, with TRBD1 matching 11 bases. V lost 4 bases, J lost 8 bases, and 6 bases stayed unmatched. Per germline, CDR1 MNHNS and CDR2 SASEGT. The CDR3 is 14 amino acids. For the CDR3, the DNA is TGTGCCAGCAGTGTAGGACAGGGGGCAGGAGGCTACACCTTC. Protein product: CASSVGQGAGGYTF.

This clone was seen a single time. The rearrangement links TRBV7-9 to TRBJ2-5; tentative D call: TRBD2 (6 bases). The germline V gene encodes CDR1 SEHNR and CDR2 FQNEAQ (reference sequence). Trimming left V 7 bases short and J 1 base short, with 13 bases between. The CDR3 has 14 residues. The CDR3 region has the DNA TGTGCCAGCACCCCGTGGAGGGGCCAAGAGACCCAGTACTTC. This translates into CASTPWRGQETQYF.

This clone has a handful of counts. The chain combines TRBV5-1 with TRBJ1-1; a possible D gene is TRBD1 (5 bases). The V end was cut by 1 base, the J end by 0 bases, with 7 bases between. The CDR3 is 14 amino acids. Germline assignment: CDR1 SGHRS and CDR2 YFSETQ. Here the CDR3 DNA reads TGCGCCAGCAGCTTGAGGGGTTTGAACACTGAAGCTTTCTTT. Translated, it gives CASSLRGLNTEAFF. The full variable domain, with the rest looked up from reference TRBV5-1 and TRBJ1-1, is KAGVTQTPRYLIKTRGQQVTLSCSPISGHRSVSWYQQTPGQGLQFLFEYFSETQRNKGNFPGRFSGRQFSNSRSEMNVSTLELGDSALYLCASSLRGLNTEAFFGQGTRLTVV.

DNA of the CDR3: TGCGCCAGCAGCGACTCAGGAGGCGCGGGGGAGCTGTTTTTT. This gives the protein CASSDSGGAGELFF. This sequence joins TRBV5-1 and TRBJ2-2; the D gene is possibly TRBD2 (5 bases). There are 14 residues in the CDR3. The V end was cut by 4 bases, the J end by 8 bases, with 15 bases between. From germline, CDR1 is SGHRS and CDR2 YFSETQ.

J is TRBJ1-1 and V is TRBV15; TRBD1 agrees at 9 bases. V lost 6 bases and J lost 0; bases outside the gene matches: 5. There are 15 residues in the CDR3. CDR1 LNHNV and CDR2 YYDKDF come from the germline V gene (reference sequence). The CDR3 nucleotides are TGTGCCACCAGGACAGGGGGGAGTATGAACACTGAAGCTTTCTTT. Amino acid sequence: CATRTGGSMNTEAFF.

The chain couples TRBV30 to TRBJ2-2, with D uncertain. This CDR3 is built from 12 residues. The germline gives CDR1 GTSNPN, CDR2 SVGIG (reference sequence). The germline V and J ends were trimmed by 4 bases and 4 bases, with 7 bases remaining between them. CDR3 in amino acids: CAWTFGTGELFF. The CDR3, as DNA: TGTGCCTGGACCTTCGGCACCGGGGAGCTGTTTTTT.

This chain uses TRBV19 with TRBJ1-5; 8 bases fit TRBD1. The V gene's germline CDR1 is LNHDA and CDR2 SQIVND (reference sequence). This CDR3 is 11 amino acids long. The J segment lost 7 bases and the V segment lost 8 bases, leaving 1 base of the junction unmatched. CDR3 loop: CASGTGQPQHF. DNA of the CDR3: TGTGCCAGTGGGACAGGCCAGCCCCAGCATTTT.

The rearrangement uses TRBV6-5 and TRBJ1-4; D unclear. CDR1 is MNHEY and CDR2 is SVGAGI in the germline V gene. The CDR3 sequence is 15 residues long. Trimming left V 5 bases short and J 7 bases short, with 17 bases between. CDR3 nucleotides: TGTGCCAGCAGTCCGCCCGGGGAGGGCGGTGAAAAACTGTTTTTT. Translation: CASSPPGEGGEKLFF.

The V and J genes are TRBV5-1 and TRBJ2-1; TRBD2 is a possible D gene (6 bases). The CDR3 loop spans 16 amino acids. Germline V gene sequence: CDR1 SGHRS, CDR2 YFSETQ. The ends were cut back, 0 bases at V and 4 bases at J, with 14 bases in the middle. The CDR3 is CASSLGSAAGYNEQFF. The CDR3 DNA is TGCGCCAGCAGCTTGGGGTCGGCAGCGGGTTACAATGAGCAGTTCTTC. Variable domain in full (rest from reference TRBV5-1 and TRBJ2-1): KAGVTQTPRYLIKTRGQQVTLSCSPISGHRSVSWYQQTPGQGLQFLFEYFSETQRNKGNFPGRFSGRQFSNSRSEMNVSTLELGDSALYLCASSLGSAAGYNEQFFGPGTRLTVL.

The chain couples TRBV11-2 to TRBJ1-6, with D unresolved. The CDR3 sequence is 15 residues long. Trimming left V 3 bases short and J 0 bases short, with 6 bases between. CDR1 is SGHAT and CDR2 is FQNNGV in the germline V gene. CDR3 nucleotides: TGTGCCAGCAGCTTGGTTAGCTCCTATAATTCACCCCTCCACTTT. Its protein is CASSLVSSYNSPLHF.

The chain employs TRBV7-9 and TRBJ2-5, with D possibly being TRBD1 (5 bases). Germline CDR1 is SEHNR and CDR2 is FQNEAQ (reference sequence). Deletions cut 1 base from V and 0 bases from J, with 12 bases between. The CDR3 is 16 residues long. The CDR3 protein is CASSLVGALYQETQYF. The CDR3 bases are TGTGCCAGCAGCTTAGTAGGGGCCTTGTACCAAGAGACCCAGTACTTC.

The chain has TRBV10-3 and TRBJ1-2; 7 bases are a match to TRBD1. In germline, CDR1 is ENHRY, CDR2 SYGVKD. V lost 6 bases, J lost 4 bases, and 5 bases stayed unmatched. This CDR3 spans 13 amino acids. CDR3 sequence reads: CAIRGGTAYGYTF. The CDR3 bases are TGTGCCATCAGAGGTGGGACAGCCTATGGCTACACCTTC.

This rearrangement joins TRBV7-8 to TRBJ1-5; weak D call: TRBD1 (5 bases). V lost 10 bases and J 2 bases, leaving 15 bases between the germline ends. Germline CDR1 reads SGHVS; CDR2 reads FQNEAQ. The CDR3 sequence is 14 residues long. In nucleotides, the CDR3 is TGTGCCACAAAGCCGGGGGAAGGCAATCAGCCCCAGCATTTT. Encoded protein: CATKPGEGNQPQHF.